Following are 20 T cell receptor beta chains from one sample sequenced in a study of T cells after yellow fever vaccination. TCRdb reanalysed the 5' RACE reads using MiXCR and keeps one entry per CDR3 protein. The sample includes fewer than 350,000 distinct CDR3 sequences, 8.5% to 10% seen only once; the top ten take around 17%. Sequenced material: PBMCs, taken on the day of the first yellow fever vaccination. The receptors derive from a man aged 18-30 years who received the YFV17D yellow fever vaccine.

The chain uses TRBV10-2 and TRBJ2-7; 7 nucleotides match TRBD2. The germline gives CDR1 WSHSY, CDR2 SAAADI. The CDR3 totals 15 residues. After removal of 3 bases from V and 1 base from J, the junction contained 6 bases not matched to a gene. The chain's CDR3 is CASSDRGDNSYEQYF. DNA of the CDR3: TGCGCCAGCAGTGATCGGGGGGATAATTCCTACGAGCAGTACTTC.

In its sample, this clonotype was seen a few times. One end of the junction is discordant with germline, which a read error may explain. This chain joins TRBV7-7 and TRBJ2-2; 10 bases agree with TRBD1. Germline V gene lookup returns CDR1 SSHAT and CDR2 FNYEAQ (reference sequence). CDR3 length equals 14 residues. This CDR3 reads CASSVGQGDGELFF. CDR3 bases: TGTGCTAGCAGCGTAGGACAGGGGGACGGGGAGCTGTTTTTT.

The chain has TRBV4-1 and TRBJ2-7; D gene ambiguous. The CDR3 runs 15 residues. The germline gives CDR1 MGHRA, CDR2 YSYEKL. V was cut by 0 bases and J by 2 bases, with 11 bases left in between. The CDR3 protein is CASSQDSLTPYEQYF. The CDR3 DNA is TGCGCCAGCAGCCAAGACTCTCTTACCCCCTACGAGCAGTACTTC.

The CDR3 DNA reads TGTGCCAGCTCACCACCGAAGTACTGGGGCACTGAAGCTTTCTTT. Translating gives CASSPPKYWGTEAFF. The V and J genes are TRBV18 and TRBJ1-1; D ambiguous. The germline V and J ends were trimmed by 0 bases and 4 bases, with 12 bases remaining between them. The length of the CDR3 is 15 residues. Per the germline V gene, CDR1 is KGHSH and CDR2 is LQKENI.

V usage is TRBV9 and J usage is TRBJ2-7; unclear D gene. CDR1 and CDR2 (germline): SGDLS, YYNGEE. CDR3 size: 13 residues. V was shortened by 0 bases and J by 6 bases, with 10 bases between the two germline ends. The CDR3 DNA reads TGTGCCAGCAGCGTAGGGTCCGGCAGCGAGCAGTACTTC. This codes for CASSVGSGSEQYF.

This clonotype has at least ten counts. The V call is TRBV28, the J call TRBJ2-7, with TRBD2 as a possible D gene (6 bases). Germline V gene lookup returns CDR1 MDHEN and CDR2 SYDVKM. With 3 bases removed from V and 3 bases from J, the gap between germline ends came to 15 bases. The CDR3 sequence is 15 residues long. Here the CDR3 reads CASSLYGAGFYEQYV. The CDR3 region has the DNA TGTGCCAGCAGTTTGTACGGGGCGGGGTTCTACGAGCAGTACGTC.

The chain employs TRBV4-1 and TRBJ1-2; 8 bases agree with TRBD1. Germline V gene lookup returns CDR1 MGHRA and CDR2 YSYEKL. V shed 1 base and J 4 bases; nucleotides not matched to a gene: 2. The CDR3 has 14 residues. The CDR3 is CASSQAGQVYGYTF. CDR3 DNA: TGCGCCAGCAGCCAAGCGGGACAGGTCTATGGCTACACCTTC.

The J gene is TRBJ1-5, the V gene TRBV6-2 or TRBV6-3; a weak D match, TRBD1 (5 bases). CDR1 and CDR2 from the germline V gene are MNHEY and SVGEGT. This CDR3 contains 19 residues. The V end lost 0 bases, the J end lost 5 bases, and 23 bases lay between the germline ends. In nucleotides, the CDR3 is TGTGCCAGCAGTTACTCGATCCGCCGGGGTCAGGGTTTTGATCAGCCCCAGCATTTT. The encoded protein is CASSYSIRRGQGFDQPQHF.

This clonotype came up once. One junction end disagrees with the germline gene, perhaps due to a read error. The chain employs TRBV9 and TRBJ2-5, with 8 nucleotides matching TRBD1. Germline lookup yields CDR1 SGDLS and CDR2 YYNGEE. The CDR3 contains 15 residues. DNA for the CDR3: TGTGCCAGCAGCGCGAATCAGGGGGCTGGAGAGACTCAGTACTTC. Protein: CASSANQGAGETQYF. The full variable domain, completed using reference TRBV9 and TRBJ2-5, is DSGVTQTPKHLITATGQRVTLRCSPRSGDLSVYWYQQSLDQGLQFLIQYYNGEERAKGNILERFSAQQFPDLHSELNLSSLELGDSALYFCASSANQGAGETQYFGPGTRLLVL.

This clonotype was recorded a few times. The rearrangement uses TRBV4-1 and TRBJ1-5; tentatively, D is TRBD1 (5 bases). The CDR3 is made up of 15 amino acids. CDR1 MGHRA and CDR2 YSYEKL come from the germline V gene. V lost 3 bases and J lost 2, with 11 bases in between. CDR3 amino acids: CASSHYWDGNQPQHF. CDR3 nucleotide sequence: TGCGCCAGCAGCCATTATTGGGACGGCAATCAGCCCCAGCATTTT.

This clonotype was counted at least ten times. The V and J genes are TRBV5-1 and TRBJ2-5, with D possibly TRBD1 on 5 matching bases. Germline V gene lookup returns CDR1 SGHRS and CDR2 YFSETQ. V was clipped by 4 bases and J by 1 base, with 11 bases between them. This CDR3 region has 14 residues. The chain's CDR3 is CASSLQTVQETQYF. The CDR3 nucleotides are TGCGCCAGCAGCCTCCAGACAGTCCAAGAGACCCAGTACTTC.

A word on this clonotype: A clone one base away is much larger, so this may be a read error. The rearrangement uses TRBV18 and TRBJ2-2, with D possibly TRBD2 on 6 matching bases. The germline V gene has CDR1 KGHSH and CDR2 LQKENI. The CDR3 consists of 15 residues. CDR3 sequence (DNA): TGTGCCAGCTCACCACCAATCGGGGCCACCGGGGGGCTGTTTTTT. Protein: CASSPPIGATGGLFF.

This clonotype was observed a few times. This chain uses TRBV24-1 with TRBJ2-1; 7 bases map to TRBD2. Germline V CDR1 and CDR2: KGHDR, SFDVKD. V dropped 1 base and J dropped 6; count of bases not matched to a gene: 2. The CDR3 covers 14 residues. The CDR3, as DNA: TGTGCCACCAGTGATTTCACGGGGGGCAATGAGCAGTTCTTC. Translation gives CATSDFTGGNEQFF.

This clonotype was seen a handful of times. The CDR3 bases are TGTGCCAGTAGTATCACCAATTACGCGGCCGGGGAGCTGTTTTTT. Its protein product is CASSITNYAAGELFF. The V gene is TRBV19, the J gene TRBJ2-2; D ambiguous. Trimming stripped 3 bases from V and 6 bases from J, with 14 bases between. Germline V gene data show CDR1 as LNHDA and CDR2 as SQIVND (reference sequence). This CDR3 is built from 15 residues. The full variable domain, rest sourced from reference TRBV19 and TRBJ2-2, is DGGITQSPKYLFRKEGQNVTLSCEQNLNHDAMYWYRQDPGQGLRLIYYSQIVNDFQKGDIAEGYSVSREKKESFPLTVTSAQKNPTAFYLCASSITNYAAGELFFGEGSRLTVL.

The V gene is TRBV4-3, the J gene TRBJ1-1; 9 bases fit TRBD1. Germline V gives CDR1 LGHNA, CDR2 YSLEER. This CDR3 has 13 residues. Trimming removed 2 bases from V and 11 bases from J; junction bases left unmatched: 6. The CDR3 loop reads CASSQSTGGSAFF. For the CDR3, the DNA is TGCGCCAGCAGCCAAAGCACAGGGGGCTCGGCTTTCTTT.

This clonotype was recorded at least ten times. The V and J genes are TRBV6-5 and TRBJ2-7, with 9 bases that match TRBD1. CDR3 size: 15 residues. With V trimmed by 2 bases and J by 1 base, 3 bases remained unmatched. The germline V gene has CDR1 MNHEY and CDR2 SVGAGI. CDR3 region: CASSYGGTGSYEQYF. The CDR3 DNA is TGTGCCAGCAGTTACGGGGGGACAGGGTCCTACGAGCAGTACTTC.

A few counts support this clonotype. The chain recombines TRBV28 with TRBJ2-7; TRBD1 aligns across 12 bases. The CDR3 runs to 17 residues. Per germline, CDR1 MDHEN and CDR2 SYDVKM. Trimming at V came to 5 bases and at J to 2 bases, leaving 10 bases not matched to a gene. CDR3: CASSLPRDRGRAYEQYV. The CDR3 DNA reads TGTGCCAGCAGTCTTCCCCGGGACAGGGGGCGCGCCTACGAGCAGTACGTC.

The table lists this clonotype with a few counts. The chain's CDR3 is CATGSWTVGYTF. CDR3 nucleotides: TGTGCCACCGGATCTTGGACAGTCGGCTACACCTTC. This rearrangement joins TRBV2 to TRBJ1-2; D may be TRBD1 (6 bases). Germline CDR1 SNHLY, CDR2 FYNNEI. CDR3 length: 12 residues. V lost 10 bases and J lost 8, with 17 bases in between.

This clonotype turned up a few times. The V and J genes are TRBV5-6 and TRBJ2-2; D is undetermined. The CDR3 runs 14 residues. Germline V CDR1 and CDR2: SGHDT, YYEEEE. V lost 2 bases and J lost 1, with 6 bases in between. CDR3 in DNA: TGTGCCAGCAGCTTTGGATTGAACACCGGGGAGCTGTTTTTT. As protein: CASSFGLNTGELFF.

This clonotype was seen at least ten times. The V gene is TRBV10-1, the J gene TRBJ2-2; D perhaps matches TRBD1 (6 bases). The CDR3 runs to 13 residues. Germline V gives CDR1 WNHNN, CDR2 SYGVQD (reference sequence). V was clipped by 6 bases and J by 7 bases, with 12 bases between them. CDR3: CASSDIQGGELFF. Written as DNA, the CDR3 is TGCGCCAGCAGCGACATACAGGGCGGGGAGCTGTTTTTT.